One and the same sample provided the 5 T cell receptor beta chains below, sequenced in a study of T cell responses to AZD1222 COVID-19 vaccine. Method: immunoSEQ multiplex PCR; TCRdb's copy keeps in-frame clones and lacks some. The sample includes about 130,000 clones, 93% of them seen just once. The starting material was peripheral blood, obtained on day 0 of AZD1222 vaccination. The source of these receptors is an adult in good health.

The rearrangement links TRBV2 to TRBJ2-7, with 9 nucleotides matching TRBD1. Germline lookup yields CDR1 SNHLY and CDR2 FYNNEI. The CDR3 loop spans 14 amino acids. The junction had 6 bases not matched to a gene; V was cut back by 8 bases and J by 1 base. The CDR3 bases are TGTGCCAGCCGTACAGGGGGCCCTTCCTACGAGCAGTACTTC. Translating it yields CASRTGGPSYEQYF.

V gene TRBV30 combines with J gene TRBJ2-5; 8 bases fit TRBD1. The J segment lost 4 bases and the V segment lost 0 bases, leaving 1 base of the junction unmatched. Germline V gives CDR1 GTSNPN, CDR2 SVGIG (reference sequence). The CDR3 covers 13 residues. The CDR3 is CAWSVGQGETQYF. CDR3 in DNA: TGTGCCTGGAGTGTAGGACAGGGAGAGACCCAGTACTTC.

V and J are TRBV28 and TRBJ1-3; D uncertain. The CDR3 consists of 14 residues. Trimming shortened V by 3 bases and J by 0 bases, and 6 bases separated the two germline ends. Per the germline V gene, CDR1 is MDHEN and CDR2 is SYDVKM. CDR3: CASSFSNSGNTIYF. In nucleotides, the CDR3 is TGTGCCAGCAGTTTTTCAAACTCTGGAAACACCATATATTTT.

In its sample, this clone was seen a few times. CDR3 protein: CASRGHLSHQPQHF. The DNA for the CDR3 is TGCGCCAGCAGGGGACACCTTTCGCATCAGCCCCAGCATTTT. V is TRBV23-1 and J is TRBJ1-5; D is possibly TRBD1 (6 bases). TRBV23-1 is designated an ORF whose function remains uncertain. CDR3 length equals 14 residues. The V gene lost 6 bases and the J gene lost 5 bases, with 14 bases spanning the gap.

The J gene is TRBJ2-3, the V gene TRBV4-1; D unclear. This CDR3 region has 13 residues. Per germline, CDR1 MGHRA and CDR2 YSYEKL. V gave up 1 base and J gave up 5 bases, with 7 bases separating them. The CDR3 DNA reads as TGCGCCAGCAGCCAAGTGGCCGGAGATACGCAGTATTTT. Protein: CASSQVAGDTQYF.